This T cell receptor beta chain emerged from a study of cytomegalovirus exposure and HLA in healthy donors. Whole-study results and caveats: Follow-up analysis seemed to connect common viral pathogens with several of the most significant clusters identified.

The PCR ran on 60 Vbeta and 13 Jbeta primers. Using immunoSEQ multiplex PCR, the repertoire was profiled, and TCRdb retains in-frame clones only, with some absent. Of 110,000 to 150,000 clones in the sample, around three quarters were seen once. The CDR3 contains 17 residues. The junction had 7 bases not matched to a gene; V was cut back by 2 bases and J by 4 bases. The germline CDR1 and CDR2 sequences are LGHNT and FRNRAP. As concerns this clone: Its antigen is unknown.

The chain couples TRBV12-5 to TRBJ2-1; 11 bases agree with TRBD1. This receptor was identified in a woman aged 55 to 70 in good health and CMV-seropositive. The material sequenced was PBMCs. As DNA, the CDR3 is TGTGCTAGTGGTTTGTCAACCGGGACAGGGGGGTACAATGAGCAGTTCTTC. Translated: CASGLSTGTGGYNEQFF.